This entry features one TCR beta chain sequence. What it recognizes is unknown. 5'RACE template switching produced TCR cDNA carrying a universal primer site and UMIs. In TCRdb, the 5' RACE reads were re-called with MiXCR into one record per CDR3 protein. Counted here are under 600,000 distinct CDR3 sequences, 20% to 25% occurring once; the ten biggest clones make up roughly a sixth. The entry originates in a study of T cells after yellow fever vaccination. Germline V gene lookup returns CDR1 SEHNR and CDR2 FQNEAQ (reference sequence). This CDR3 spans 15 amino acids. V was shortened by 0 bases and J by 10 bases, with 13 bases between the two germline ends. Findings and caveats of the study: A limited proportion of clonotypes was detected within both the CD4 and CD8 compartments.

The receptor was derived from a man aged 18 to 29 who received the YFV17D yellow fever vaccine. J is TRBJ1-6 and V is TRBV7-9; D perhaps matches TRBD1 (5 bases). This sample comprised PBMCs, obtained roughly 20 days after the first yellow fever vaccination. The DNA of the CDR3 is TGTGCCAGCAGCTTAGCTGGGCCTGGGGGGTCACCCCTCCACTTT. Its translation: CASSLAGPGGSPLHF.